This T cell receptor (beta chain) was sequenced in a study of blood T cell repertoires in COVID-19. Study information: Whether acute or convalescent, the COVID-19 samples came from the United States, Italy and Spain. Sources were T cells, B-cell-depleted T cells, or PBMCs; the material itself was cDNA or gDNA.

V lost 2 bases and J 6 bases, leaving 7 bases between the germline ends. The CDR3 spans 13 residues. Data came from immunoSEQ multiplex PCR; TCRdb stores just in-frame clones and leaves some out. There are some 200,000 clones in the sample; around 92% occur only once, and around 1.2% lies in the top ten. This chain joins TRBV12-3 or TRBV12-4 and TRBJ2-2; D call uncertain. What was sequenced was peripheral blood. This TCR derives from a man under 40 with acute or convalescent COVID-19. The CDR3 here is CASSLRVAGELFF. In nucleotides, the CDR3 is TGTGCCAGCAGTTTACGGGTTGCCGGGGAGCTGTTTTTT.